A selection of T cell receptor beta chains follows, all from one sample in a study of siplizumab effects on memory and regulatory T cells. The repertoire was sequenced with immunoSEQ multiplex PCR; TCRdb's copy has only in-frame clones and lacks some. The sample has approximately 52,000 clones, 95% to 97% seen once; the top ten hold 0.64%. Sequenced: naive CD4+ T cells sorted from blood. The receptors come from a human donor in good health. Each CDR3 is given with its conserved first and last residue. The D gene is left open where the match is weak. The size of a clone is reported for some rows only, either as once, few or many, or as a class for expanded clones.

v_call	clone_size	d_call	j_call	cdr3_aa	cdr3_nt
TRBV9	once	.	TRBJ2-5	CASSVKGETQYF	TGTGCCAGCAGTGTAAAAGGTGAGACCCAGTACTTC
TRBV15	.	.	TRBJ1-2	CATSRDPNYGYTF	TGTGCCACCAGCAGGGACCCTAACTATGGCTACACCTTC
TRBV28	.	.	TRBJ2-5	CASSLVRETQYF	TGTGCCAGCAGTTTAGTCCGAGAGACCCAGTACTTC
TRBV7-6	.	TRBD2	TRBJ2-3	CASSSQKLAPSTDTQYF	TGTGCCAGCAGCTCCCAGAAACTAGCGCCTAGCACAGATACGCAGTATTTT
TRBV7-9	once	.	TRBJ1-5	CASSLDSTENQPQHF	TGTGCCAGCAGCTTAGATTCAACGGAGAATCAGCCCCAGCATTTT
TRBV4-1	.	TRBD1	TRBJ2-1	CASSQPPGQGKNEQFF	TGCGCCAGCAGCCAACCCCCGGGACAGGGGAAAAATGAGCAGTTCTTC
TRBV6-1	.	.	TRBJ2-7	CASIPFPRGNEQYF	TGTGCCAGCATCCCCTTCCCCAGGGGTAACGAGCAGTACTTC
TRBV15	once	.	TRBJ2-1	CATSRDFGIYNEQFF	TGTGCCACCAGCAGAGATTTCGGGATTTACAATGAGCAGTTCTTC
TRBV28	.	TRBD1	TRBJ1-1	CASSLWSNRGRGSTEAFF	TGTGCCAGCAGTTTATGGTCCAACAGGGGGCGCGGGAGCACTGAAGCTTTCTTT
TRBV7-8	.	TRBD1	TRBJ1-5	CASSLEGQGMSNQPQHF	TGTGCCAGCAGCTTAGAGGGACAGGGGATGAGCAATCAGCCCCAGCATTTT
TRBV7-8	.	.	TRBJ2-7	CASSLTNGLYEQYF	TGTGCCAGCAGCTTAACCAATGGACTCTACGAGCAGTACTTC
TRBV7-2	.	.	TRBJ2-2	CASSFPGELFF	TGTGCCAGCAGCTTCCCCGGGGAGCTGTTTTTT
TRBV28	.	.	TRBJ2-2	CASSPAGYTGELFF	TGTGCCAGCAGTCCCGCCGGGTACACCGGGGAGCTGTTTTTT
TRBV7-9	once	.	TRBJ2-6	CASGGLGANVLTF	TGTGCCAGCGGTGGGTTAGGGGCCAACGTCCTGACTTTC
TRBV27	.	.	TRBJ2-2	CASSFFRGMHYGELFF	TGTGCCAGCAGTTTCTTCAGGGGAATGCATTACGGGGAGCTGTTTTTT
TRBV27	.	.	TRBJ1-1	CASSPLGGNTEAFF	TGTGCCAGCAGTCCCCTGGGGGGGAACACTGAAGCTTTCTTT
TRBV14	.	.	TRBJ2-2	CASSEAPRELFF	TGTGCCAGCAGCGAGGCGCCGCGGGAGCTGTTTTTT
TRBV27	.	TRBD1	TRBJ2-6	CASSPDRGRNSGANVLTF	TGTGCCAGCAGTCCAGACAGGGGGAGGAACTCTGGGGCCAACGTCCTGACTTTC
TRBV5-1	.	TRBD2	TRBJ2-1	CASSSQGLAAYNEQFF	TGCGCCAGCAGCTCGCAGGGACTAGCCGCCTACAATGAGCAGTTCTTC
TRBV11-2	.	.	TRBJ2-7	CASSSPREGSHEQYF	TGTGCCAGCAGCTCCCCGAGGGAAGGGTCCCACGAGCAGTACTTC
TRBV5-1	.	.	TRBJ2-7	CASSLGRSSSYEQYF	TGCGCCAGCAGCTTGGGCCGGTCGAGCTCCTACGAGCAGTACTTC
TRBV5-1	.	.	TRBJ1-2	CASSDTNREGYTF	TGCGCCAGCAGCGACACTAACAGGGAAGGCTACACCTTC
TRBV7-8	.	TRBD2	TRBJ2-1	CASSLRLARNNEQFF	TGTGCCAGCAGCTTAAGACTAGCGCGGAACAATGAGCAGTTCTTC
TRBV5-4	once	TRBD1	TRBJ1-2	CASSPGQGKTNYGYTF	TGTGCCAGCAGCCCGGGACAGGGAAAGACGAACTATGGCTACACCTTC
TRBV5-8	.	.	TRBJ1-5	CASSLAKSSSNQPQHF	TGTGCCAGCAGCTTGGCCAAGTCTTCGAGCAATCAGCCCCAGCATTTT
TRBV6-5	.	TRBD1	TRBJ1-2	CASSGGDSLYGYTF	TGTGCCAGCAGTGGCGGGGACAGCCTCTATGGCTACACCTTC
TRBV27	.	TRBD2	TRBJ2-1	CASSGTSGSLDEQFF	TGTGCCAGCAGCGGGACTAGCGGGAGTTTGGATGAGCAGTTCTTC
TRBV6-1	.	.	TRBJ1-3	CASSESGFLHSGNTIYF	TGTGCCAGCAGTGAATCTGGCTTCTTGCATTCTGGAAACACCATATATTTT
TRBV6-6	.	TRBD1	TRBJ2-7	CASSDPGQGRYEQYF	TGTGCCAGCAGTGATCCGGGACAGGGACGCTACGAGCAGTACTTC
TRBV6-6	.	.	TRBJ2-5	CASRDDGGMGGTQYF	TGTGCCAGCAGGGACGACGGCGGGATGGGAGGGACCCAGTACTTC
TRBV6-5	.	.	TRBJ2-3	CASRKDAPDTQYF	TGTGCCAGCAGAAAGGACGCCCCAGATACGCAGTATTTT
TRBV28	.	TRBD1	TRBJ1-6	CASSWRDSYNSPLHF	TGTGCCAGCAGTTGGAGGGACAGCTATAATTCACCCCTCCACTTT
TRBV6-5	.	.	TRBJ1-1	CASTTSGEAFF	TGTGCCAGCACCACCTCAGGGGAAGCTTTCTTT
TRBV14	.	.	TRBJ1-4	CASSQELMTVGVEKLFF	TGTGCCAGCAGCCAAGAACTGATGACAGTAGGAGTGGAAAAACTGTTTTTT
TRBV11-3	.	.	TRBJ2-5	CASSQFSGDGETQYF	TGTGCCAGCAGTCAATTCAGCGGAGACGGGGAGACCCAGTACTTC
TRBV18	.	.	TRBJ1-1	CASSPEGTTEAFF	TGTGCCAGCTCACCCGAAGGGACTACTGAAGCTTTCTTT
TRBV30	.	TRBD1	TRBJ2-7	CAWRPPGQGNYEQYF	TGTGCCTGGAGGCCCCCGGGACAGGGGAACTACGAGCAGTACTTC
TRBV6-1	.	TRBD1	TRBJ2-3	CASRGTGWGTDTQYF	TGTGCCAGCAGGGGGACAGGATGGGGCACAGATACGCAGTATTTT
TRBV19	.	TRBD2	TRBJ2-2	CASSIAPLGLAGANTGELFF	TGTGCCAGTAGTATAGCCCCTCTGGGACTAGCGGGAGCCAACACCGGGGAGCTGTTTTTT
TRBV12-5	.	TRBD2	TRBJ2-1	CASGRRAAGTHNEQFF	TGTGCTAGTGGTCGCCGCGCAGCGGGAACCCACAATGAGCAGTTCTTC
TRBV27	.	.	TRBJ2-1	CASKEGPTVSYNEQFF	TGTGCCAGCAAAGAGGGACCGACAGTCTCCTACAATGAGCAGTTCTTC
TRBV18	.	TRBD1	TRBJ2-5	CASSPKTGVSQETQYF	TGTGCCAGCTCACCCAAGACAGGGGTGAGTCAAGAGACCCAGTACTTC
TRBV28	.	TRBD1	TRBJ2-4	CASSPRQGRNIQYF	TGTGCCAGCAGTCCCCGACAGGGGAGGAACATTCAGTACTTC
TRBV28	.	.	TRBJ1-2	CASSIPGQPYGYTF	TGTGCCAGCAGTATCCCGGGACAACCTTATGGCTACACCTTC
TRBV5-1	.	.	TRBJ2-7	CASSLIMGHEQYF	TGCGCCAGCAGCTTGATCATGGGGCACGAGCAGTACTTC